Following are 27 T cell receptor beta chains from one sample sequenced in a study of T cells in Graves' hyperthyroidism and ophthalmopathy. Amplification of TCR beta CDR3 regions used RNA as the template. The HTBI primer set served for first-round RT-PCR of the TCR CDR3. TCRdb independently ran MiXCR on the multiplex PCR reads; one entry per CDR3 protein. The sample contains 350,000 to 500,000 distinct CDR3 sequences, around 15% of which appear only once. Sequencing was performed on blood. Receptor source: a woman in her late teens or twenties with Graves' hyperthyroidism.

This chain connects TRBV19 to TRBJ1-1; D unresolved. CDR1 LNHDA and CDR2 SQIVND come from the germline V gene (reference sequence). The germline V and J ends were trimmed by 4 bases and 2 bases, with 11 bases remaining between them. The CDR3 is 14 amino acids. CDR3 sequence: CASSRWATNTEAFF. CDR3 nucleotide sequence: TGTGCCAGTAGTAGGTGGGCAACCAACACTGAAGCTTTCTTT. Together with reference TRBV19 and TRBJ1-1, the CDR3 gives the full variable domain: DGGITQSPKYLFRKEGQNVTLSCEQNLNHDAMYWYRQDPGQGLRLIYYSQIVNDFQKGDIAEGYSVSREKKESFPLTVTSAQKNPTAFYLCASSRWATNTEAFFGQGTRLTVV.

This clonotype was seen repeatedly, ten times or more. The rearrangement links TRBV6-2 or TRBV6-3 to TRBJ2-1; 7 nucleotides match TRBD2. The CDR3 runs to 14 residues. With 7 bases clipped from V and 1 base from J, the junction kept 4 bases outside the gene matches. Germline lookup yields CDR1 MNHEY and CDR2 SVGEGT. For the CDR3, the DNA is TGTGCCAGCAAGGATAGCGGGTCCTACAATGAGCAGTTCTTC. It codes for CASKDSGSYNEQFF.

This clonotype has only a few counts. Compared with germline, one end of the junction differs, possibly owing to a read error. The V gene is TRBV4-2, the J gene TRBJ2-3; D is ambiguous. Germline V gene lookup returns CDR1 LGHNA and CDR2 YNFKEQ. The CDR3 totals 16 residues. The CDR3 DNA sequence: TGCGCCAGCAGCCAAGATTTCGGAAGCGGCACAGATACGCAGTATTTT. This encodes CASSQDFGSGTDTQYF.

Only a few counts were recorded for this clonotype. The chain couples TRBV6-1 to TRBJ2-2; perhaps TRBD1 as D (6 bases). Per the germline V gene, CDR1 is MNHNS and CDR2 is SASEGT. This CDR3 comprises 12 residues. The V and J ends lost 7 bases and 6 bases respectively, with 9 bases between them. The DNA for the CDR3 is TGTGCCAGCACCGCAGGGGCCGGGGAGCTGTTTTTT. Encoded protein: CASTAGAGELFF.

The chain links TRBV7-8 to TRBJ1-1, with D unresolved. CDR1 is SGHVS, CDR2 FQNEAQ, per germline. With 1 base removed from V and 7 bases from J, the gap between germline ends came to 13 bases. The CDR3 sequence is 14 residues long. CDR3 coding DNA: TGTGCCAGCAGCTTAGTGGAGGTCTACAATGAAGCTTTCTTT. Protein: CASSLVEVYNEAFF.

This clonotype occurred many times. The rearrangement uses TRBV30 and TRBJ1-1; perhaps TRBD1 as D (5 bases). The V gene's germline CDR1 is GTSNPN and CDR2 SVGIG (reference sequence). The CDR3 has 13 amino acids. V was shortened by 1 base and J by 2 bases, with 8 bases between the two germline ends. The CDR3 DNA follows: TGTGCCTGGAGTGCGACAGTAAACACTGAAGCTTTCTTT. It translates to CAWSATVNTEAFF. Variable domain in full (rest from reference TRBV30 and TRBJ1-1): SQTIHQWPATLVQPVGSPLSLECTVEGTSNPNLYWYRQAAGRGLQLLFYSVGIGQISSEVPQNLSASRPQDRQFILSSKKLLLSDSGFYLCAWSATVNTEAFFGQGTRLTVV.

This clonotype was recorded at least ten times. The chain is built from TRBV5-4 and TRBJ2-7, with TRBD1 identical over 7 bases. Germline trimming cut 4 bases from V and 5 bases from J; bases unmatched to any gene: 6. The germline CDR1 and CDR2 sequences are SGHNT and YYREEE (reference sequence). This CDR3 has 13 residues. The CDR3 DNA reads as TGTGCCAGCAGCCTGACAGGGACCGACGAGCAGTACTTC. Translated, it gives CASSLTGTDEQYF.

This clonotype was detected many times. The DNA of the CDR3 is TGTGCCATCACCCCGGACCCGGGGGAGACCCAGTACTTC. Translation: CAITPDPGETQYF. This chain connects TRBV10-3 to TRBJ2-5, with a tentative D call TRBD2 (5 bases). The CDR3 contains 13 residues. V lost 7 bases to trimming and J lost 5 bases, with 14 bases between them. The germline CDR1 and CDR2 sequences are ENHRY and SYGVKD.

This clonotype was observed many times. V and J are TRBV5-1 and TRBJ1-4; D unclear. Per germline, CDR1 SGHRS and CDR2 YFSETQ. Trimming cost V 1 base and J 8 bases, with 12 bases left between them. The CDR3 covers 14 residues. The CDR3 nucleotides are TGCGCCAGCAGCTTGTCGGGGAGTGAGGAAAAACTGTTTTTT. It is translated as CASSLSGSEEKLFF.

This clonotype is a singleton in its sample. This may arise from a read error, as a much more abundant clone is one base away. The final CDR3 position lacks the conserved phenylalanine or tryptophan, pointing to a likely read error. The chain combines TRBV30 with TRBJ2-7, with TRBD2 matching over 10 bases. The V gene's germline CDR1 is GTSNPN and CDR2 SVGIG (reference sequence). There are 13 residues in the CDR3. V lost 5 bases, J lost 2 bases, and 3 bases stayed unmatched. The CDR3 loop is CAWVAGGTYEQYL. The CDR3 DNA reads TGTGCCTGGGTAGCGGGAGGTACCTACGAGCAGTACCTC.

This chain joins TRBV19 and TRBJ1-1, with 9 bases matching TRBD1. The CDR3 loop spans 14 amino acids. Losses at the gene ends were 5 bases for V and 6 bases for J; bases not matched to a gene: 7. Germline loops: CDR1 LNHDA, CDR2 SQIVND (reference sequence). The CDR3 spells CASSRRDRAAEAFF. The DNA of the CDR3 is TGTGCCAGTAGTCGGCGGGACAGGGCGGCTGAAGCTTTCTTT.

V usage is TRBV6-1 and J usage is TRBJ2-3; 8 positions agree with TRBD2. CDR1 and CDR2 (germline): MNHNS, SASEGT. The CDR3 covers 15 residues. J gave up 3 bases and V 4 bases, and 6 bases lay outside the gene matches. The CDR3 DNA reads TGTGCCAGCAGTGCGCTAGCGGGCCCGACAGATACGCAGTATTTT. Its translation is CASSALAGPTDTQYF.

This clonotype has more than one count but fewer than ten. CDR3 nucleotides: TGTGCCAGCAGCTCGGGGGCCAAAAACAATGAGCAGTTCTTC. This encodes CASSSGAKNNEQFF. The genes are TRBV7-6 and TRBJ2-1, with D possibly being TRBD1 or TRBD2 (6 bases each). Trimming removed 4 bases from V and 5 bases from J, with 12 bases in between. CDR3 size: 14 residues. The germline CDR1 and CDR2 sequences are SGHVS and FNYEAQ.

The sample holds many counts of this clonotype. The chain links TRBV20-1 to TRBJ2-7; 11 positions match TRBD2. The germline CDR1 and CDR2 sequences are DFQATT and SNEGSKA (reference sequence). This CDR3 has 14 residues. J gave up 0 bases and V 3 bases, and 1 base lay outside the gene matches. Here the CDR3 reads CSARTSGNSYEQYF. The CDR3 DNA is TGCAGTGCTAGGACTAGCGGGAACTCCTACGAGCAGTACTTC.

This clonotype was detected many times. The chain links TRBV20-1 to TRBJ1-2; D is uncertain. The germline CDR1 and CDR2 sequences are DFQATT and SNEGSKA (reference sequence). V was trimmed by 3 bases and J by 3 bases, leaving 11 bases between them. The CDR3 covers 13 residues. For the CDR3, the DNA is TGCAGTGCTAGTTGGGGTGGCGACTATGGCTACACCTTC. As protein: CSASWGGDYGYTF.

The V and J genes are TRBV6-1 and TRBJ2-2; maybe TRBD1 (6 bases). V was cut by 6 bases and J by 6 bases, with 8 bases left in between. CDR1 is MNHNS and CDR2 is SASEGT in the germline V gene. This CDR3 contains 12 residues. The CDR3 sequence: CASRAGAGELFF. The CDR3 DNA sequence: TGTGCCAGCAGGGCAGGGGCCGGGGAGCTGTTTTTT.

This clonotype was seen repeatedly, ten times or more. The chain is built from TRBV28 and TRBJ2-1; no clear D gene. V was clipped by 3 bases and J by 5 bases, with 8 bases between them. Per germline, CDR1 MDHEN and CDR2 SYDVKM. The CDR3 loop spans 13 amino acids. CDR3 amino acids: CASSFVFDNEQFF. CDR3 nucleotide sequence: TGTGCCAGCAGTTTTGTATTCGACAATGAGCAGTTCTTC.

The chain uses TRBV12-5 and TRBJ2-6, with TRBD1 matching 10 bases. CDR1 and CDR2 (germline): LGHNT, FRNRAP. The CDR3 runs 17 residues. With 4 bases clipped from V and 2 bases from J, the junction kept 5 bases outside the gene matches. DNA for the CDR3: TGTGCTAGTGGTTACGGGACAGGGGTCCCTGGGGCCAACGTCCTGACTTTC. It yields the protein CASGYGTGVPGANVLTF.

This clonotype was recorded many times. The chain recombines TRBV18 with TRBJ2-7; 9 positions match TRBD1. CDR1 and CDR2 (germline): KGHSH, LQKENI. The CDR3 extends over 14 amino acids. With V trimmed by 4 bases and J by 2 bases, 3 bases remained unmatched. The CDR3 bases are TGTGCCAGCTCACGGGACAGGGAAACCTACGAGCAGTACTTC. This encodes CASSRDRETYEQYF.

This clonotype appeared many times. V gene TRBV10-3 combines with J gene TRBJ1-2, with a weak D call TRBD1 (6 bases). The CDR3 contains 15 residues. The germline V gene encodes CDR1 ENHRY and CDR2 SYGVKD. The V end was cut by 8 bases, the J end by 6 bases, with 22 bases between. The CDR3 nucleotides read TGTGCCATCCAATCCCGGGACAAAAGGTTGGATGGCTACACCTTC. It yields the protein CAIQSRDKRLDGYTF.

The chain carries TRBV19 and TRBJ2-6, with TRBD1 matching over 9 bases. This CDR3 is 20 amino acids long. Germline trimming cut 2 bases from V and 0 bases from J; bases unmatched to any gene: 11. CDR1 is LNHDA, CDR2 SQIVND, per germline (reference sequence). The CDR3 loop is CASSISSRTGDFSGANVLTF. CDR3 coding DNA: TGTGCCAGTAGTATAAGTAGCCGGACAGGGGACTTCTCTGGGGCCAACGTCCTGACTTTC.

This clonotype was observed many times. The chain joins TRBV5-5 to TRBJ2-1; TRBD1 matches 8 bases. Trimming took 4 bases from V and 2 from J; bases not matched to a gene: 5. This CDR3 contains 15 residues. Germline CDR1 reads SGHKS; CDR2 reads YYEKEE (reference sequence). The DNA for the CDR3 is TGTGCCAGCAGCCCCCGGGACAGGACCTACAATGAGCAGTTCTTC. Translating gives CASSPRDRTYNEQFF. The variable domain in full, completed from reference TRBV5-5 and TRBJ2-1, reads DAGVTQSPTHLIKTRGQQVTLRCSPISGHKSVSWYQQVLGQGPQFIFQYYEKEERGRGNFPDRFSARQFPNYSSELNVNALLLGDSALYLCASSPRDRTYNEQFFGPGTRLTVL.

This clonotype was recorded at least ten times. This rearrangement joins TRBV11-3 to TRBJ2-5; 14 nucleotides line up with TRBD2. The germline CDR1 and CDR2 sequences are SGHNT and YENEEA. Losses at the gene ends were 1 base for V and 4 bases for J; bases not matched to a gene: 2. The CDR3 has 16 amino acids. CDR3 sequence reads: CASSLGGLAGAETQYF. Written as DNA, the CDR3 is TGTGCCAGCAGCTTAGGGGGACTAGCGGGAGCAGAGACCCAGTACTTC.

This clonotype appeared many times. The V gene is TRBV9, the J gene TRBJ2-1; D may correspond to TRBD1 or TRBD2 (5 bases each). The CDR3 loop spans 11 amino acids. Trimming took off 4 bases at V and 10 bases at J, with 9 bases between the two ends. Germline CDR1 is SGDLS and CDR2 is YYNGEE. The CDR3 protein is CASSPGTEQFF. CDR3 in DNA: TGTGCCAGCAGCCCTGGGACCGAGCAGTTCTTC.

V gene TRBV5-1 combines with J gene TRBJ2-3; no reliable D call. The V end was cut by 7 bases, the J end by 0 bases, with 12 bases between. Germline lookup yields CDR1 SGHRS and CDR2 YFSETQ. This CDR3 is built from 14 residues. This CDR3 is CASASTRSTDTQYF. CDR3 coding DNA: TGCGCCAGCGCTTCTACCCGTAGCACAGATACGCAGTATTTT.

The genes are TRBV27 and TRBJ1-4; the D is unclear. CDR1 and CDR2 from the germline V gene are MNHEY and SMNVEV (reference sequence). CDR3 size: 15 residues. Trimming pared 5 bases from V and 3 bases from J, leaving 13 bases between. This CDR3 reads CASSPHYLSNEKLFF. In DNA form, the CDR3 reads TGTGCCAGCAGTCCCCATTACCTTTCTAATGAAAAACTGTTTTTT.

V and J are TRBV19 and TRBJ1-1; D perhaps matches TRBD1 (6 bases). V gave up 7 bases and J gave up 0 bases, with 15 bases separating them. CDR1 LNHDA and CDR2 SQIVND come from the germline V gene (reference sequence). The CDR3 consists of 15 residues. As DNA, the CDR3 is TGTGCCAGTATCCCAACCGGGACAATGAACACTGAAGCTTTCTTT. Translating gives CASIPTGTMNTEAFF.